These 29 T cell receptor beta chains were sequenced from one sample in a study of molecular identifiers for immune sequencing clone quantification. TCRdb redid the calling of the PCR reads with MiXCR, one entry per CDR3 protein. The sample carries about half a million distinct CDR3 sequences, under 30% recorded once. The sample consisted of naive CD8+ T cells from blood, with Jurkat cell RNA spiked in. Subset defined: FACS-sorted CD8+CD4-CCR7+CD45RA+ naive T cells. The receptors were gathered from a human donor in good health. Some libraries in this study had Jurkat cell RNA spiked in.

The V call is TRBV24-1, the J call TRBJ2-3; the match to TRBD2 covers 13 bases. V dropped 2 bases and J dropped 3; count of bases not matched to a gene: 10. The CDR3 loop spans 19 amino acids. CDR1 is KGHDR and CDR2 is SFDVKD in the germline V gene. CDR3 in DNA: TGTGCCACCAGTGATTCCCGGACCCCGGGACTAGCGGGGACAGATACGCAGTATTTT. The encoded protein is CATSDSRTPGLAGTDTQYF.

This clonotype was seen a few times. CDR3 protein: CASRAGTGNTEAFF. CDR3 nucleotides: TGTGCCAGTAGGGCCGGGACAGGGAACACTGAAGCTTTCTTT. V and J are TRBV19 and TRBJ1-1; 8 bases are shared with TRBD1. Per the germline V gene, CDR1 is LNHDA and CDR2 is SQIVND (reference sequence). There are 14 residues in the CDR3. Losses at the gene ends were 6 bases for V and 1 base for J; bases not matched to a gene: 4.

The chain joins TRBV7-9 to TRBJ1-1, with TRBD1 matching over 9 bases. Germline V gene data show CDR1 as SEHNR and CDR2 as FQNEAQ (reference sequence). The CDR3 is 16 amino acids. V lost 4 bases to trimming and J lost 0 bases; unmatched junction nucleotides: 6. The CDR3 DNA follows: TGTGCCAGCAGCTCATGGACAGGGGATCTGAACACTGAAGCTTTCTTT. Translated: CASSSWTGDLNTEAFF.

This clonotype came up once. This chain uses TRBV6-2 or TRBV6-3 with TRBJ2-4; a possible D gene is TRBD1 (7 bases). CDR1 and CDR2 from the germline V gene are MNHEY and SVGEGT. Deletions cut 11 bases from V and 11 bases from J, with 22 bases between. The CDR3 totals 13 residues. As DNA, the CDR3 is TGTGCCCGCGGGACAGCCCGCGGCCACCTTCAGTACTTC. Protein sequence: CARGTARGHLQYF.

Comment on this clonotype: The conserved closing phenylalanine or tryptophan is absent in this CDR3, likely reflecting a read error. This rearrangement joins TRBV4-3 to TRBJ1-2; D gene uncertain. The CDR3 is 15 residues long. Trimming took off 0 bases at V and 0 bases at J, with 8 bases between the two ends. The germline V gene encodes CDR1 LGHNA and CDR2 YSLEER. The CDR3 nucleotides are TGCGCCAGCAGCCAAGATTTGCCACCTAACTATGGCTACACCCTC. Residues: CASSQDLPPNYGYTL.

To note about this clonotype: The junction departs from the called germline gene at one end, perhaps through a read error. This rearrangement joins TRBV9 to TRBJ1-2; D perhaps matches TRBD1 (5 bases). The V gene's germline CDR1 is SGDLS and CDR2 YYNGEE. CDR3 length: 16 residues. The CDR3 loop is CASSEGAVGSPYGCTF. Here the CDR3 DNA reads TGTGCCAGCAGCGAAGGGGCTGTAGGTAGTCCCTATGGCTGCACCTTC.

Only a few counts were recorded for this clonotype. J is TRBJ1-5 and V is TRBV4-3, with a possible D match to TRBD1 (6 bases). V lost 0 bases and J 1 base, leaving 16 bases between the germline ends. CDR1 and CDR2 (germline): LGHNA, YSLEER. CDR3 size: 18 residues. CDR3 protein: CASSQDCAGDCSNQPQHF. The CDR3 nucleotides read TGCGCCAGCAGCCAAGATTGTGCAGGGGATTGCAGCAATCAGCCCCAGCATTTT.

This clonotype was observed a few times. The rearrangement uses TRBV30 and TRBJ1-4, with D unclear. Deletions cut 4 bases from V and 12 bases from J, with 18 bases between. The CDR3 has 13 amino acids. CDR1 is GTSNPN and CDR2 is SVGIG in the germline V gene (reference sequence). The CDR3 spells CAWMPTTIGELFF. The CDR3 nucleotides are TGTGCCTGGATGCCTACCACGATAGGAGAACTGTTTTTT.

V usage is TRBV20-1 and J usage is TRBJ1-5, with D possibly matching TRBD1 (5 bases). The CDR3 sequence is 21 residues long. The germline gives CDR1 DFQATT, CDR2 SNEGSKA (reference sequence). The germline V and J ends were trimmed by 1 base and 0 bases, with 28 bases remaining between them. CDR3 region: CSARVEAAGTPIRNSNQPQHF. The DNA of the CDR3 is TGCAGTGCTAGAGTAGAAGCAGCCGGGACCCCGATCCGTAATAGCAATCAGCCCCAGCATTTT.

The genes are TRBV14 and TRBJ2-1, with 7 bases aligning to TRBD2. With V trimmed by 0 bases and J by 7 bases, 12 bases remained unmatched. Germline CDR1 is SGHDN and CDR2 is FVKESK. The CDR3 sequence is 17 residues long. The CDR3 region has the DNA TGTGCCAGCAGCCAAGAAGTGTGGGGGGGGAAGGGGAATGAGCAGTTCTTC. It yields the protein CASSQEVWGGKGNEQFF.

This clonotype has a count of ten or more. The chain combines TRBV4-3 with TRBJ2-7, with D unresolved. This CDR3 spans 13 amino acids. The germline gives CDR1 LGHNA, CDR2 YSLEER. Trimming removed 3 bases at V and 4 bases at J, with 10 bases between. DNA for the CDR3: TGCGCCAGCAGCCATGGCGGTGGATACGAGCAGTACTTC. As protein: CASSHGGGYEQYF.

Of note for this clonotype: Possible read error: a much larger clone is one base away. This chain uses TRBV7-9 with TRBJ2-5; no reliable D call. Per the germline V gene, CDR1 is SEHNR and CDR2 is FQNEAQ (reference sequence). CDR3 length: 14 amino acids. In DNA form, the CDR3 reads TGTGCCAGCAGCCACCCCGACTGGATAGAGCCCCAGTACTTC. Translation: CASSHPDWIEPQYF. Filled out from reference TRBV7-9 and TRBJ2-5, the complete variable domain reads DTGVSQNPRHKITKRGQNVTFRCDPISEHNRLYWYRQTLGQGPEFLTYFQNEAQLEKSRLLSDRFSAERPKGSFSTLEIQRTEQGDSAMYLCASSHPDWIEPQYFGPGTRLLVL.

This chain connects TRBV18 to TRBJ1-1, with D perhaps matching TRBD1 (6 bases). The CDR3 is made up of 16 amino acids. Trimming cost V 5 bases and J 1 base, with 17 bases left between them. Per germline, CDR1 KGHSH and CDR2 LQKENI. CDR3 amino acids: CASSDELGQQNTEAFF. As DNA, the CDR3 is TGTGCCAGCTCAGACGAATTAGGACAGCAGAACACTGAAGCTTTCTTT.

Points on this clonotype: This may stem from a read error, because a much larger clone lies one nucleotide away. This sequence joins TRBV5-1 and TRBJ2-7, with D tentatively TRBD2 (5 bases). This CDR3 has 13 amino acids. Trimming took off 3 bases at V and 2 bases at J, with 9 bases between the two ends. The germline gives CDR1 SGHRS, CDR2 YFSETQ. CDR3 nucleotide sequence: TGCGCCAGCAGCTGGGGAGCTCCCTACGAGCAGTACTTC. It codes for CASSWGAPYEQYF.

This clonotype showed up just a few times. The chain recombines TRBV30 with TRBJ2-1; TRBD2 aligns across 7 bases. The CDR3 is 15 residues long. The V gene end was trimmed by 2 bases and the J gene end by 4 bases; junction bases not matched to a gene: 8. In germline, CDR1 is GTSNPN, CDR2 SVGIG (reference sequence). CDR3 nucleotide sequence: TGTGCCTGGAGTCAGCTAGCGGAGGCGTACAATGAGCAGTTCTTC. This translates into CAWSQLAEAYNEQFF.

V usage is TRBV11-3 and J usage is TRBJ1-1; D unresolved. V was cut by 1 base and J by 10 bases, with 10 bases left in between. CDR1 SGHNT and CDR2 YENEEA come from the germline V gene. This CDR3 region has 12 residues. CDR3 sequence: CASSLGPSGAFF. CDR3 sequence (DNA): TGTGCCAGCAGCTTAGGCCCCTCCGGAGCTTTCTTT.

This clonotype showed up just a few times. The V and J genes are TRBV2 and TRBJ1-4; D might be TRBD1 (6 bases). Trimming stripped 0 bases from V and 4 bases from J, with 15 bases between. The CDR3 totals 17 residues. Germline V gene sequence: CDR1 SNHLY, CDR2 FYNNEI. CDR3: CASSEALLGQLNEKLFF. The DNA for the CDR3 is TGTGCCAGCAGTGAAGCGCTTCTAGGACAGCTTAATGAAAAACTGTTTTTT. The full variable domain, with the rest looked up from reference TRBV2 and TRBJ1-4, is EPEVTQTPSHQVTQMGQEVILRCVPISNHLYFYWYRQILGQKVEFLVSFYNNEISEKSEIFDDQFSVERPDGSNFTLKIRSTKLEDSAMYFCASSEALLGQLNEKLFFGSGTQLSVL.

In this sample, this clonotype turned up a few times. The V and J genes are TRBV24-1 and TRBJ1-5; 9 bases map to TRBD1. Trimming cost V 9 bases and J 4 bases; bases outside gene matches: 0. The CDR3 totals 12 residues. The germline V gene encodes CDR1 KGHDR and CDR2 SFDVKD. CDR3 nucleotide sequence: TGTGCCACCGGGACAGGGAATCAGCCCCAGCATTTT. Translated: CATGTGNQPQHF.

Ten or more counts support this clonotype. The J gene is TRBJ1-1, the V gene TRBV27, with D possibly TRBD1 on 5 matching bases. CDR1 and CDR2 (germline): MNHEY, SMNVEV (reference sequence). The CDR3 runs 14 residues. Trimming pared 2 bases from V and 2 bases from J, leaving 9 bases between. CDR3 sequence (DNA): TGTGCCAGCAGTTTAATGACAGCAAACACTGAAGCTTTCTTT. Its translation: CASSLMTANTEAFF.

This clonotype has just a few counts. DNA of the CDR3: TGTGCCAGCAGGCCACGGACGGTCGGAAACACTGAAGCTTTCTTT. Its translation is CASRPRTVGNTEAFF. This chain joins TRBV28 and TRBJ1-1; D is ambiguous. Germline V gene sequence: CDR1 MDHEN, CDR2 SYDVKM. With 6 bases removed from V and 2 bases from J, the gap between germline ends came to 16 bases. The CDR3 is 15 amino acids.

The sample holds many counts of this clonotype. The chain is built from TRBV19 and TRBJ1-5; maybe TRBD1 (6 bases). V lost 5 bases to trimming and J lost 2 bases, with 7 bases between them. The CDR3 contains 13 residues. Germline V gene sequence: CDR1 LNHDA, CDR2 SQIVND (reference sequence). The CDR3 reads CASSAGGNQPQHF. The CDR3 region has the DNA TGTGCCAGTAGTGCAGGGGGCAATCAGCCCCAGCATTTT.

This clonotype was observed at least ten times. The V and J genes are TRBV30 and TRBJ2-1, with unresolved D. Germline CDR1 is GTSNPN and CDR2 is SVGIG (reference sequence). The V end lost 5 bases, the J end lost 0 bases, and 14 bases lay between the germline ends. This CDR3 spans 15 amino acids. The CDR3: CAWGSDKSSYNEQFF. The DNA for the CDR3 is TGTGCCTGGGGGTCCGACAAGAGCTCCTACAATGAGCAGTTCTTC.

This chain links TRBV5-3 with TRBJ2-7; TRBD2 agrees at 9 bases. TRBV5-3 is classed as an ORF, of uncertain function. V lost 8 bases, J lost 3 bases, and 6 bases stayed unmatched. The CDR3 length is 13 residues. The CDR3 region has the DNA TGTGCCAGCCAAATAGCGGGAGACTACGAGCAGTACTTC. Encoded protein: CASQIAGDYEQYF.

This clonotype was recorded at least ten times. V is TRBV28 and J is TRBJ2-5; TRBD2 matches 7 bases. The germline CDR1 and CDR2 sequences are MDHEN and SYDVKM. This CDR3 has 15 residues. With V trimmed by 8 bases and J by 1 base, 10 bases remained unmatched. The CDR3: CASGRERDSQETQYF. DNA for the CDR3: TGTGCCAGCGGACGAGAGCGGGATTCCCAAGAGACCCAGTACTTC.

This clonotype was observed at least ten times. The chain couples TRBV9 to TRBJ2-3; D remains unclear. The CDR3 has 15 amino acids. V dropped 2 bases and J dropped 1 base, with 11 bases sitting between them. Germline values: CDR1 SGDLS, CDR2 YYNGEE. CDR3 coding DNA: TGTGCCAGCAGCGTTGGTGGGCCTGGCACAGATACGCAGTATTTT. Its protein product is CASSVGGPGTDTQYF.

About this clonotype itself: A junction end diverges from the germline sequence, so it may reflect a read error. The CDR3 DNA reads TGTGCCAGCGGCCAAGTCAGCTACTCCGAGCAGTACTTC. The encoded protein is CASGQVSYSEQYF. The chain has TRBV14 and TRBJ2-7; the D is unclear. CDR3 size: 13 residues. Germline lookup yields CDR1 SGHDN and CDR2 FVKESK.

This clonotype showed up just a few times. This chain uses TRBV4-1 with TRBJ2-1; TRBD2 matches 10 bases. V lost 1 base and J lost 6; bases outside the gene matches: 3. Per germline, CDR1 MGHRA and CDR2 YSYEKL. This CDR3 contains 15 residues. In DNA, the CDR3 is TGCGCCAGCAGCCAAGTTCCTAGCGGGAGCAATGAGCAGTTCTTC. Encoded protein: CASSQVPSGSNEQFF.

The chain is built from TRBV4-1 and TRBJ1-4; D not resolved. Germline V lookup: CDR1 MGHRA, CDR2 YSYEKL. CDR3 length equals 12 residues. V was pared by 1 base and J by 12 bases, with 9 bases between. The CDR3 loop reads CASSQGLEQLFF. In DNA, the CDR3 is TGCGCCAGCAGCCAAGGCCTAGAACAACTGTTTTTT.

This clonotype showed up just a few times. The CDR3 coding sequence is TGTGCCTGGAGGGGGCAGTTTCAAGAGACCCAGTACTTC. Its protein is CAWRGQFQETQYF. The genes are TRBV30 and TRBJ2-5; maybe TRBD1 (5 bases). The CDR3 loop spans 13 amino acids. V was trimmed by 3 bases and J by 2 bases, leaving 10 bases between them. Looked up from germline, CDR1 is GTSNPN and CDR2 is SVGIG (reference sequence).